This T cell receptor (beta chain) comes out of a study of cytomegalovirus exposure and HLA in healthy donors. Trimming took 4 bases from V and 1 from J; bases not matched to a gene: 5. The CDR3 loop spans 16 amino acids. CDR1 and CDR2 (germline): MNHEY, SMNVEV (reference sequence). The PCR was carried out with 60 Vbeta primers and 13 Jbeta primers. Sequencing was performed with immunoSEQ multiplex PCR; in TCRdb, only in-frame clones are kept and a portion is missing. This table holds 200,000 to 250,000 clones, over 70% found once. The source of this sequence is a woman aged 60-75 years in good health and CMV-seropositive. V usage is TRBV27 and J usage is TRBJ2-2, with TRBD1 matching over 8 bases. Sequenced material: PBMCs. The CDR3: CASSYIGQGNTGELFF. The CDR3 DNA follows: TGTGCCAGCAGTTATATCGGACAGGGGAACACCGGGGAGCTGTTTTTT.